This T cell receptor beta chain was captured in a study of T cell responses to AZD1222 COVID-19 vaccine (dated by TCRdb to about 2021). Some background on the complete study: TCR sequencing covered more than 230 trial participants: 200 to 220 given two doses of AZD1222 and 26 given two doses of MenACWY control vaccine. Trial participants were enrolled by age into 18-55, 56-69 and 70-plus year subgroups, with around 150, 28 and 57 TCR-sequenced participants respectively. The paper as a whole reports these results and caveats: Epitopes outside the regions mutated in the B.1.351 and B.1.1.7 variants were reportedly recognized by nearly half of the unique spike-specific TCRs. No day 14 peak-response samples were available, so repertoires were characterized only after the peak T cell response. CD4 TCRs associated with the vaccine covered the entire spike protein, and the dominant responses were in regions 160-218 and 743-854. After two AZD1222 doses, spike-specific TCR breadth and depth were significantly higher than at day 0 and than in MenACWY recipients. Only 5 to 7 AZD1222 recipients were SARS-CoV-2 seropositive at baseline, limiting conclusions about previously exposed vaccinees. In the small 56-69-year group, the increase in depth fell short of significance, most likely because of low power. Participants were mostly white British, with more females than males. The authors suggested clonal diversity may have been underestimated.

The CDR3 regions of human TCRbeta chains were analyzed by immunosequencing. Concerning the study's data processing: TCRs in the repertoires were matched against a reference library of SARS-CoV-2-specific TCRs that had been generated with the MIRA antigen-specificity platform. Breadth meant the fraction of unique TCRs that were SARS-CoV-2-associated, whereas depth meant the fraction of total T cells that were SARS-CoV-2-associated. Each spike-specific TCR was assigned to its reactive spike region and to a CD4 or CD8 class using the MIRA data. Log10-transformed breadth and depth values were compared by one-way ANOVA with Sidak's multiple comparisons tests. What TCRdb holds here is the immuneACCESS table cut down to in-frame rearrangements. Part of the clones is not present; checked against another copy, under half of the missing clones reflect an unresolved V gene, and the others are unexplained. D and trimming were read from the DNA, whereas the V and J calls and clone size are those reported in that table. Counted in this sample were about 80,000 clones; 70% to 90% of them appeared once. More than 9% of the sample rests with the top ten.

A note on this clone: Its antigen specificity is not known. No much larger clonotype is one base removed from it; base qualities were not supplied.

Spanning cysteine to phenylalanine, the CDR3 consists of 15 amino acids. The read is trimmed to its CDR3 DNA, 45 bases read in frame from base 1. V lost 5 bases and J lost 0 bases; the stretch between them is 11 bases long. The germline V gene (reference sequence) sets CDR1 to LNHDA and CDR2 to SQIVND. This specimen's time point label, per the study, means: about 28 days (+/-7) after the second vaccine dose. AZD1222 recipients with second doses at about 4 weeks or about 12 weeks were pooled, because spike-specific TCR depth and breadth did not differ between schedules. The vaccinee samples were drawn from two UK trials, COV001 and COV002, one of which was a single-blind randomized controlled phase 2/3 trial testing AZD1222 (ChAdOx1 nCoV-19) in healthy adults. For TCRbeta chain sequencing, PBMC samples were collected from trial participants at day 0 and at day 28 after the second dose.

Sequences were derived from peripheral blood, sampled 28 days after the second AZD1222 dose. Here the chain combines TRBV19 and TRBJ1-3, with TRBD1 perhaps the D gene, on 5 matching bases. The sequence came from an adult who received the AZD1222 COVID-19 vaccine. The CDR3 has the sequence CASSGGRNSGNTIYF. The bases are TGTGCCAGTAGTGGGGGACGGAACTCTGGAAACACCATATATTTT.